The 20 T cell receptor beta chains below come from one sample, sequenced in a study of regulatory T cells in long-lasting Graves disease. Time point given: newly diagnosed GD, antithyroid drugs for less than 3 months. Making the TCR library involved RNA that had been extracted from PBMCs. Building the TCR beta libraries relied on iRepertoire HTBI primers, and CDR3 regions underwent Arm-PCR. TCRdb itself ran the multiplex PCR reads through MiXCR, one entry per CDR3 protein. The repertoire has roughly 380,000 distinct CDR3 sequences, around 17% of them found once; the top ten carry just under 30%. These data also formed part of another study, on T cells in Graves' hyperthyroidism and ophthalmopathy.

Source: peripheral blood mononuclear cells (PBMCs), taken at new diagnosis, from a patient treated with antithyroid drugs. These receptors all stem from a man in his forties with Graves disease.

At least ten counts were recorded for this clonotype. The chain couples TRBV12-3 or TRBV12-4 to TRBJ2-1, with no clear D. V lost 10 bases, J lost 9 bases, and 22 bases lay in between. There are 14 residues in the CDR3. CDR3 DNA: TGTGCCACCCAACGGGCTCCGAGGACGGGTGAGCAGTTCTTC. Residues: CATQRAPRTGEQFF.

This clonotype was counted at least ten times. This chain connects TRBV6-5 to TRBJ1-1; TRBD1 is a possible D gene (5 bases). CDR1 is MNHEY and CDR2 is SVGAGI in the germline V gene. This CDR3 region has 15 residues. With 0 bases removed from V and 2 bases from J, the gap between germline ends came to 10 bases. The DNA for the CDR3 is TGTGCCAGCAGTTACTCGAGACAGCTTAACACTGAAGCTTTCTTT. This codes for CASSYSRQLNTEAFF.

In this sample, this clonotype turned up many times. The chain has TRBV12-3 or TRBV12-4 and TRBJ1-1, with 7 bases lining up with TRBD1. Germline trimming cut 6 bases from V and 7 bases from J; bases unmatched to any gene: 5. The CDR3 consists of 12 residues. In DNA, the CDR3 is TGTGCCAGCAGCTACAGGGGACATGAAGCTTTCTTT. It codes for CASSYRGHEAFF.

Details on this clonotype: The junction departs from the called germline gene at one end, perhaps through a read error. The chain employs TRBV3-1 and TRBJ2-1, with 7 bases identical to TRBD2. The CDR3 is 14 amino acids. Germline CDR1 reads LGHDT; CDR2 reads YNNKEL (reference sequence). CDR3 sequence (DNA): TGTGCCAGCAGTCCCGGACTAGTCTACAATGAGCAGCTCTTC. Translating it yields CASSPGLVYNEQLF.

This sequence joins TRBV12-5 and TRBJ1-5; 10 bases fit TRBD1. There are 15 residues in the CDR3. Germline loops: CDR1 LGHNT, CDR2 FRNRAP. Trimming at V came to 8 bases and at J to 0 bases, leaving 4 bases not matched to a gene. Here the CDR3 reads CASRRTGGSNQPQHF. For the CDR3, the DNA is TGTGCTAGTCGCCGGACAGGGGGTAGCAATCAGCCCCAGCATTTT.

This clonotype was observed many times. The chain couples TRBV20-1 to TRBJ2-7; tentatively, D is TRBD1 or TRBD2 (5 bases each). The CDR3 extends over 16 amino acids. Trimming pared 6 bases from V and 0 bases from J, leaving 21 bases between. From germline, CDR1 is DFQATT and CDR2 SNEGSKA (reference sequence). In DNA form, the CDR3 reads TGCAGTGCCCGAGGCCCCGGGACGGTGAGCTCCTACGAGCAGTACTTC. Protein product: CSARGPGTVSSYEQYF.

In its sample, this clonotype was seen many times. The DNA for the CDR3 is TGTGCCAGCTCACCGGGCAGGGCGTCTAATGAAAAACTGTTTTTT. Encoded protein: CASSPGRASNEKLFF. The chain recombines TRBV18 with TRBJ1-4; D is possibly TRBD1 (5 bases). V lost 3 bases to trimming and J lost 3 bases, with 11 bases between them. The CDR3 spans 15 residues. Germline loops: CDR1 KGHSH, CDR2 LQKENI.

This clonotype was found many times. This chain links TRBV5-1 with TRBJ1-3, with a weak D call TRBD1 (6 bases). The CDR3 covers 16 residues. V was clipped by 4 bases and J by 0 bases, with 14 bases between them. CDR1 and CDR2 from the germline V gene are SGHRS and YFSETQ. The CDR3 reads CASSPFTTGSGNTIYF. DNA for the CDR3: TGCGCCAGCAGCCCTTTCACGACAGGCTCTGGAAACACCATATATTTT.

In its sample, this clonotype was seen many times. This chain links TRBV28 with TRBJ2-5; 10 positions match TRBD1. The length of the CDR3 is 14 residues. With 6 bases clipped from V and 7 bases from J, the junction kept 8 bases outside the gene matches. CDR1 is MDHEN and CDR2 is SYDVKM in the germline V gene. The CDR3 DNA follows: TGTGCCAGCAGGGACGGACAGGGGGAAGGGACCCAGTACTTC. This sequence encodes CASRDGQGEGTQYF.

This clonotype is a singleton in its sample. CDR3 sequence reads: CASSQALGQVEAFF. DNA for the CDR3: TGTGCCAGCAGCCAAGCCCTCGGACAGGTTGAAGCTTTCTTT. The rearrangement links TRBV3-1 to TRBJ1-1; 7 bases match TRBD1. CDR1 and CDR2 from the germline V gene are LGHDT and YNNKEL (reference sequence). Trimming removed 1 base from V and 7 bases from J; junction bases left unmatched: 6. This CDR3 contains 14 residues.

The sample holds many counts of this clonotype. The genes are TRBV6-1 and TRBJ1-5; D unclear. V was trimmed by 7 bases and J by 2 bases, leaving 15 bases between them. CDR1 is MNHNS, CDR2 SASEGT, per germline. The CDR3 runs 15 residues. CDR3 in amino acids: CASTPQGYGNQPQHF. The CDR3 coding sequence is TGTGCCAGCACCCCGCAAGGGTACGGCAATCAGCCCCAGCATTTT.

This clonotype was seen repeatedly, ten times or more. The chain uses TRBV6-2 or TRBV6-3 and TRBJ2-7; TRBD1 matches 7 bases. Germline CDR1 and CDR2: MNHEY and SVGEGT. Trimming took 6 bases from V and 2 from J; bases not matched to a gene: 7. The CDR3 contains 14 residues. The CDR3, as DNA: TGTGCCAGCAGCCGGGACAGCGAAACCTACGAGCAGTACTTC. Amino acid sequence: CASSRDSETYEQYF.

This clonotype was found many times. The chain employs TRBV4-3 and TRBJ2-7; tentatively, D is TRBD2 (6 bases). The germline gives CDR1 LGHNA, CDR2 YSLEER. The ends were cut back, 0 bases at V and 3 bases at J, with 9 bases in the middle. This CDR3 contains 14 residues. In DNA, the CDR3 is TGCGCCAGCAGCCAAGATGCGGGGCTCTACGAGCAGTACTTC. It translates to CASSQDAGLYEQYF.

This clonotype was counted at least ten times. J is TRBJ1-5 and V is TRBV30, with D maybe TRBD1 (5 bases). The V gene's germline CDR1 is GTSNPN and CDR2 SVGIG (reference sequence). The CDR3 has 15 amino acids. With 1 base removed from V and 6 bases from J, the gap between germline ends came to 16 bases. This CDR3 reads CAWSAGFQRGQPQHF. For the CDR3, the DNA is TGTGCCTGGAGTGCAGGGTTCCAGAGGGGTCAGCCCCAGCATTTT.

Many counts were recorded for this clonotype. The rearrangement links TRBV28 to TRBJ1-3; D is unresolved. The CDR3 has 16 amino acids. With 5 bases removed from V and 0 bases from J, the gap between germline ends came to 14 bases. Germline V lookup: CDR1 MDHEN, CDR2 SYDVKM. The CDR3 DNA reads TGTGCCAGCAGTCCCCCGGGCCGCCGCTCTGGAAACACCATATATTTT. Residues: CASSPPGRRSGNTIYF.

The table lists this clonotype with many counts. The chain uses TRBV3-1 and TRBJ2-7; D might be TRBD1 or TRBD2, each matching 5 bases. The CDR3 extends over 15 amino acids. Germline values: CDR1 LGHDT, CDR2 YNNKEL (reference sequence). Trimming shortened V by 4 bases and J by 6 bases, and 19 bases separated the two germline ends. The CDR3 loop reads CASSPDLRGQTEQYF. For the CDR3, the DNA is TGTGCCAGCAGCCCGGATTTGAGGGGCCAGACCGAGCAGTACTTC.

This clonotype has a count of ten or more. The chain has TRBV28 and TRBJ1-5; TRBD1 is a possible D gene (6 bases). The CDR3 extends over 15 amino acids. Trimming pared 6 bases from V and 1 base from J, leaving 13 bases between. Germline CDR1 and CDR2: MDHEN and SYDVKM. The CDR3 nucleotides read TGTGCCAGCAGCCGACAGGTCGCGAGCAATCAGCCCCAGCATTTT. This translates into CASSRQVASNQPQHF.

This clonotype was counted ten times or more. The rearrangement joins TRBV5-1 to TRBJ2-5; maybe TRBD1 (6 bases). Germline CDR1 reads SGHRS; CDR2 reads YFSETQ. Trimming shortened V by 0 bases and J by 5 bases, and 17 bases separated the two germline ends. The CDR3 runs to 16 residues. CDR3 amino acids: CASSLVWGREGETQYF. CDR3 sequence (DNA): TGCGCCAGCAGCTTGGTTTGGGGGCGCGAGGGTGAGACCCAGTACTTC.

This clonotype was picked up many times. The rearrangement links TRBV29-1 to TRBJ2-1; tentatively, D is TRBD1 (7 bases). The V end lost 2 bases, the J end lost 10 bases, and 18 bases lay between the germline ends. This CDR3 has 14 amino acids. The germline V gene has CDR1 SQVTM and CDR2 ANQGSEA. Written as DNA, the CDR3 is TGCAGCGTTGAACGGGCAGGGGGAGGAATCGAGCAGTTCTTC. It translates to CSVERAGGGIEQFF.

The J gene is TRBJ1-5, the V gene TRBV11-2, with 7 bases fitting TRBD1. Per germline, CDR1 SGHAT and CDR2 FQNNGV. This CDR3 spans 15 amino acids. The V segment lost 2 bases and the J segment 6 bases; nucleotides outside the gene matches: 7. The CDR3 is CASSLHSGGSQPQHF. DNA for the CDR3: TGTGCCAGCAGCTTACATTCAGGGGGTAGTCAGCCCCAGCATTTT.